Below, 15 T cell receptor beta chains from the same sample are listed, as sequenced in a study of beta chain features in type 1 diabetes. Of the isolated RNA, all was reverse transcribed, and so the sequenced material was expressed TCRB transcripts. The method was immunoSEQ multiplex PCR; TCRdb's version includes in-frame clones alone and lacks a portion of them. The top ten clones hold about 0.065% of a sample with hundreds of thousands of clones, 25% to 35% of them seen once. Sequencing was done on a sample of naive CD4+ T cells from blood. The receptors shown here come from a man in his late teens or twenties in good health.

This clone was found a few times. The V call is TRBV28, the J call TRBJ1-2; 8 bases match TRBD1. The germline V gene has CDR1 MDHEN and CDR2 SYDVKM. This CDR3 is 13 amino acids long. Trimming removed 6 bases from V and 3 bases from J; junction bases left unmatched: 3. The DNA for the CDR3 is TGTGCCAGCAGCAGACAGGGGTACTATGGCTACACCTTC. As protein: CASSRQGYYGYTF.

The rearrangement joins TRBV23-1 to TRBJ1-5; 9 bases fit TRBD1. TRBV23-1 is recorded as an ORF, its role being uncertain. V lost 3 bases and J lost 6; bases outside the gene matches: 6. The CDR3 has 15 amino acids. CDR3 residues: CASSHSGTGPQPQHF. The CDR3 DNA reads TGCGCCAGCAGTCATTCCGGGACAGGGCCTCAGCCCCAGCATTTT.

This clone was recorded a few times. The chain recombines TRBV7-9 with TRBJ1-4; D is ambiguous. V was pared by 5 bases and J by 1 base, with 11 bases between. Germline values: CDR1 SEHNR, CDR2 FQNEAQ (reference sequence). The CDR3 covers 15 residues. DNA of the CDR3: TGTGCCAGCAGCGATGTGACGAAAACTAATGAAAAACTGTTTTTT. This sequence encodes CASSDVTKTNEKLFF.

A few counts support this clone. The chain combines TRBV7-9 with TRBJ2-5; perhaps TRBD1 as D (5 bases). Per the germline V gene, CDR1 is SEHNR and CDR2 is FQNEAQ (reference sequence). The CDR3 contains 14 residues. Trimming cost V 6 bases and J 2 bases, with 13 bases left between them. The CDR3 sequence: CASRARQRQETQYF. CDR3 sequence (DNA): TGTGCCAGCAGGGCTCGACAGAGACAAGAGACCCAGTACTTC.

This clone turned up a few times. The chain employs TRBV5-6 and TRBJ1-1; TRBD1 is a possible D gene (6 bases). V lost 4 bases and J lost 0, with 16 bases in between. CDR3 size: 16 residues. Germline assignment: CDR1 SGHDT and CDR2 YYEEEE. The CDR3 protein is CASSAGTGLMNTEAFF. CDR3 sequence (DNA): TGTGCCAGCAGCGCAGGTACAGGGCTCATGAACACTGAAGCTTTCTTT. The complete variable domain, with remaining parts taken from reference TRBV5-6 and TRBJ1-1, reads DAGVTQSPTHLIKTRGQQVTLRCSPKSGHDTVSWYQQALGQGPQFIFQYYEEEERQRGNFPDRFSGHQFPNYSSELNVNALLLGDSALYLCASSAGTGLMNTEAFFGQGTRLTVV.

The gene calls are TRBV30 and TRBJ1-4; perhaps TRBD1 as D (5 bases). Germline CDR1 GTSNPN, CDR2 SVGIG (reference sequence). The V end lost 7 bases, the J end lost 3 bases, and 12 bases lay between the germline ends. CDR3 size: 13 residues. The CDR3 protein is CAFSRGPNEKLFF. The CDR3 DNA follows: TGTGCCTTCTCGAGGGGTCCTAATGAAAAACTGTTTTTT.

The chain recombines TRBV7-2 with TRBJ2-1; D ambiguous. CDR1 is SGHTA, CDR2 FQGNSA, per germline. V shed 3 bases and J shed 8 bases, with 11 bases lying between them. The CDR3 is made up of 13 amino acids. CDR3 nucleotide sequence: TGTGCCAGCAGCTTCGAGAGATGGTATGAGCAGTTCTTC. Translating it yields CASSFERWYEQFF.

J is TRBJ2-1 and V is TRBV7-9; D is unresolved. There are 13 residues in the CDR3. CDR1 SEHNR and CDR2 FQNEAQ come from the germline V gene (reference sequence). The V end was cut by 1 base, the J end by 10 bases, with 11 bases between. CDR3 amino acids: CASSLDQDGEQFF. The CDR3 region has the DNA TGTGCCAGCAGCTTAGATCAGGATGGGGAGCAGTTCTTC. Based on the CDR3 plus reference TRBV7-9 and TRBJ2-1, the full variable domain is DTGVSQNPRHKITKRGQNVTFRCDPISEHNRLYWYRQTLGQGPEFLTYFQNEAQLEKSRLLSDRFSAERPKGSFSTLEIQRTEQGDSAMYLCASSLDQDGEQFFGPGTRLTVL.

This clone was seen only a few times. The chain carries TRBV7-2 and TRBJ2-4, with a possible D match to TRBD2 (6 bases). CDR3 length equals 15 residues. V was pared by 3 bases and J by 2 bases, with 11 bases between. Germline-derived CDR1 and CDR2 are SGHTA and FQGNSA. Here the CDR3 reads CASSFRRGTKNIQYF. CDR3 bases: TGTGCCAGCAGCTTCCGCCGGGGGACCAAAAACATTCAGTACTTC.

The rearrangement links TRBV9 to TRBJ2-5; the D gene is possibly TRBD2 (6 bases). Trimming removed 3 bases from V and 5 bases from J, with 14 bases in between. The V gene's germline CDR1 is SGDLS and CDR2 YYNGEE. The CDR3 length is 14 residues. The CDR3 protein is CASSGRAGVETQYF. The CDR3 DNA follows: TGTGCCAGCAGCGGGAGGGCCGGTGTTGAGACCCAGTACTTC.

This clone was counted a few times. The genes are TRBV7-9 and TRBJ2-6, with D unclear. Germline V gene data show CDR1 as SEHNR and CDR2 as FQNEAQ (reference sequence). Trimming took off 5 bases at V and 2 bases at J, with 1 base between the two ends. There are 12 residues in the CDR3. Written as DNA, the CDR3 is TGTGCCAGCAGCCCTGGGGCCAACGTCCTGACTTTC. Translating it yields CASSPGANVLTF.

The V and J genes are TRBV29-1 and TRBJ2-7; tentatively, D is TRBD2 (7 bases). Germline V CDR1 and CDR2: SQVTM, ANQGSEA. The CDR3 covers 14 residues. V gave up 8 bases and J gave up 1 base, with 18 bases separating them. The CDR3 DNA is TGCAGCTTCCCCCAGGGGACTACTTCCTACGAGCAGTACTTC. This translates into CSFPQGTTSYEQYF.

The chain has TRBV4-2 and TRBJ2-7; TRBD2 matches at 8 bases. CDR1 LGHNA and CDR2 YNFKEQ come from the germline V gene. V dropped 2 bases and J dropped 1; count of bases not matched to a gene: 1. This CDR3 has 14 amino acids. The CDR3 DNA follows: TGTGCCAGCAGCCAACCGGGAGGGTCCTACGAGCAGTACTTC. This codes for CASSQPGGSYEQYF.

The gene calls are TRBV9 and TRBJ2-5, with D possibly matching TRBD1 (6 bases). Germline CDR1 is SGDLS and CDR2 is YYNGEE. V was shortened by 3 bases and J by 1 base, with 10 bases between the two germline ends. The CDR3 covers 14 residues. CDR3 DNA sequence: TGTGCCAGCAGCGAGGACAGCAGCCAAGAGACCCAGTACTTC. It specifies CASSEDSSQETQYF.

The chain recombines TRBV15 with TRBJ2-3; 7 positions agree with TRBD2. Trimming cost V 3 bases and J 2 bases; bases outside gene matches: 5. This CDR3 comprises 15 residues. Germline CDR1 and CDR2: LNHNV and YYDKDF (reference sequence). The CDR3 reads CATSRGGRLTDTQYF. In DNA form, the CDR3 reads TGTGCCACCAGCAGGGGAGGGCGGCTCACAGATACGCAGTATTTT.